Included here is one T cell receptor (beta chain) sequence, with context. Its cognate antigen is unknown. These data come from a study of blood T cells in healthy people across ages. Findings and caveats of the study: Naive and antigen-experienced cells were not separated, limiting conclusive comparison.

Together with a sample-barcoded 5' primer, a J-beta primer mix was included in a second PCR lasting about 7 to 11 cycles. TCRdb recomputed calls from the 5' RACE reads with MiXCR, one row per CDR3 protein. In the table there are hundreds of thousands of distinct CDR3 sequences, 29% of which are singletons. The sequenced material came from blood. The origin of this receptor is a woman of 80 years or more in good health.

This CDR3 is CASFGIPGSSGANVLTF. CDR3 coding DNA: TGTGCCAGCTTTGGGATCCCGGGGAGCTCTGGGGCCAACGTCCTGACTTTC. The rearrangement uses TRBV6-6 and TRBJ2-6; perhaps TRBD2 as D (5 bases). The CDR3 covers 17 residues. V gave up 8 bases and J gave up 0 bases, with 17 bases separating them. CDR1 and CDR2 from the germline V gene are MNHNY and SVGAGI (reference sequence).